A single sample is the source of the 3 T cell receptor beta chains below, sequenced in a study of cytomegalovirus exposure and HLA in healthy donors (dated by TCRdb to between 2016 and 2019). Libraries came from the immunoSEQ multiplex PCR assay. A mixture of 60 forward primers for TCR Vbeta segments and 13 reverse primers for TCR Jbeta segments was used in the multiplex PCR. TCRdb holds this immuneACCESS table with in-frame rearrangements only. Some clones are missing; in checked studies, unresolved V genes explain under half, and the rest has no known cause. The sample includes about 150,000 clones, with around 72% observed a single time. The ten largest clones represent 1.3% to 1.5% of the sample. The sequenced sample consisted of PBMCs. The receptors were sampled from a man between 18 and 29 years old in good health and CMV-seronegative.

On this clone itself: At one of its ends the junction is not consistent with the germline gene, which may arise from a read error. CDR3: CSSSTASAGNEQYF. CDR3 DNA sequence: TGTTCCAGCAGCACGGCGAGTGCAGGGAACGAGCAGTACTTC. V gene TRBV7-9 combines with J gene TRBJ2-7; tentatively, D is TRBD1 (5 bases). This CDR3 spans 14 amino acids. Germline lookup yields CDR1 SEHNR and CDR2 FQNEAQ (reference sequence).

This clone showed up just a few times. The CDR3 protein is CASSLSPTGANTGELFF. CDR3 nucleotide sequence: TGTGCCAGCAGCCTTTCCCCGACAGGGGCCAACACCGGGGAGCTGTTTTTT. This chain connects TRBV21-1 to TRBJ2-2; TRBD1, as called in the table, went unchecked against the DNA. TRBV21-1 is given as a pseudogene. The CDR3 length is 17 residues.

In its sample, this clone was seen a few times. The rearrangement uses TRBV4-2 and TRBJ2-7, with a weak D call TRBD1 (5 bases). V lost 3 bases to trimming and J lost 7 bases, with 16 bases between them. This CDR3 is built from 14 residues. Germline V CDR1 and CDR2: LGHNA, YNFKEQ. The CDR3 is CASSQPLRVWEQYF. The CDR3 DNA reads TGTGCCAGCAGCCAGCCGCTCAGGGTTTGGGAGCAGTACTTC.